This record looks at one T cell receptor (beta chain) sequence and its context. The sample originates from a study of blood T cell repertoires in COVID-19. About the study: Whether acute or convalescent, the COVID-19 samples came from the United States, Italy and Spain. PBMCs, B-cell-depleted T cells, or T cells provided the cDNA or gDNA that made up the material.

Germline V gene data show CDR1 as SGHNT and CDR2 as YENEEA. The ends were cut back, 5 bases at V and 6 bases at J, with 11 bases in the middle. The CDR3 runs to 13 residues. Authors' methods: Using reference gene primer amplification, nucleated cell counts were estimated. The data were produced by immunoSEQ multiplex PCR, yet TCRdb's version contains in-frame clones alone and is incomplete. From that table come the V and J calls and clone size; the DNA was used to work out D and trimming. The sample holds about 280,000 clones, around 87% seen once. Sequences were obtained from peripheral blood. This clonotype originated in a woman aged 45-65 years who had recovered from COVID-19. The chain recombines TRBV11-3 with TRBJ2-1, with a tentative D call TRBD2 (5 bases). The DNA for the CDR3 is TGTGCCAGCAGCCGCGGGTCCCGCAATGAGCAGTTCTTC. Its protein product is CASSRGSRNEQFF.